This TCR beta chain was recovered during a study of early T cells in non-severe SARS-CoV-2 infection. Germline V gene lookup returns CDR1 MDHEN and CDR2 SYDVKM. With 3 bases removed from V and 2 bases from J, the gap between germline ends came to 11 bases. The CDR3 totals 14 residues. Individually, cDNA molecules had unique molecular identifiers attached to them. MiXCR, applied by TCRdb to the 5' RACE reads, yields one record per CDR3 protein. The sample has 40,000 to 50,000 distinct CDR3 sequences; more than 9% are singletons. The source of this sequence is an adult who was a healthcare worker with PCR-confirmed SARS-CoV-2 infection or an uninfected control (not recorded which). The source material was whole blood. The rearrangement joins TRBV28 to TRBJ2-7; D unclear. DNA of the CDR3: TGTGCCAGCAGTTTTTTGCAGAGAACCTACGAGCAGTACTTC. Translation gives CASSFLQRTYEQYF.